This paragraph reports one TCR beta chain. The table came from immunoSEQ multiplex PCR; TCRdb's copy has only in-frame clones and leaves some out. The table has approximately 490,000 clones, roughly nine tenths seen once. V lost 1 base to trimming and J lost 3 bases; unmatched junction nucleotides: 15. This CDR3 region has 18 residues. Germline V gene lookup returns CDR1 SGHRS and CDR2 YFSETQ. Participant age was roughly 18 to 100 years, and participants resided in fewer than 30 US areas. Symptom resolution, clearance, or two negative PCRs marked the recovered donors of Cohort 3. The data stem from a study of blood T cell repertoires in COVID-19.

V gene TRBV5-1 combines with J gene TRBJ2-7; TRBD1 agrees at 8 bases. The source of this sequence is a woman between 55 and 75 years old who had recovered from COVID-19. Sequencing was carried out using PBMCs or T cells enriched from blood (not recorded which). Written as DNA, the CDR3 is TGCGCCAGCAGCTTGCGGGGTCCGGGACAGGCTGTTTTCTACGAGCAGTACTTC. This encodes CASSLRGPGQAVFYEQYF.